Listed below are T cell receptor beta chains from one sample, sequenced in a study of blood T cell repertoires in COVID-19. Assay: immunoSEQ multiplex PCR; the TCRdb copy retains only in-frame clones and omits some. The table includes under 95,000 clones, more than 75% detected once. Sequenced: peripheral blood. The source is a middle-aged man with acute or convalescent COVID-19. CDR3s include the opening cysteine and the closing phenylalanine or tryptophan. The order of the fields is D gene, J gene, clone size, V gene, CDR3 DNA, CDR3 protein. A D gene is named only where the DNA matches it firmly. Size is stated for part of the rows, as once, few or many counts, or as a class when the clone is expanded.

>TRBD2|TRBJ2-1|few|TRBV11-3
TGTGCCAGCAGCCAGACTAGCGGGGGGGCCGGTCATAATGAGCAGTTCTTC
CASSQTSGGAGHNEQFF
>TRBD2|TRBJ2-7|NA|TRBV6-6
TGTGCCAGCAGTTACAGGGGAGGGAACTACGAGCAGTACTTC
CASSYRGGNYEQYF
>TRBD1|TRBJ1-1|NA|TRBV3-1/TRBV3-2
TGTGCCAGCAGTCCCGGTCCGGGACAGGGGGCGACTGAAGCTTTCTTT
CASSPGPGQGATEAFF
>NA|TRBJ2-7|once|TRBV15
TGTGCCACCAGCAGGAGCCACTACGAGCAGTACTTC
CATSRSHYEQYF
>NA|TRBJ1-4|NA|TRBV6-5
TGTGCCAGCAGTTACGGGCCAACTAATGAAAAACTGTTTTTT
CASSYGPTNEKLFF
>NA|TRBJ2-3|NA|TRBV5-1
TGCGCCAGCTCAGAGGGCCCTTCCGATACGCAGTATTTT
CASSEGPSDTQYF
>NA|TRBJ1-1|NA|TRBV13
TGTGCCAGCAGCTTAGGGAGGGCTACTGAAGCTTTCTTT
CASSLGRATEAFF
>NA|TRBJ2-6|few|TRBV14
TGTGCCAGCAGCCAAGAGGCAGGCCTCTCTGGGGCCAACGTCCTGACTTTC
CASSQEAGLSGANVLTF
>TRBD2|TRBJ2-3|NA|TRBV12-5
TGTGCTAGTGGGTCGCGGGAGGGGACAGATACGCAGTATTTT
CASGSREGTDTQYF
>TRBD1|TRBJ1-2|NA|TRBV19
TGTGCCAGTACCAGGACAGGGGGAGGCTATGGCTACACCTTC
CASTRTGGGYGYTF
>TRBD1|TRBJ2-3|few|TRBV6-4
TGTGCCAGCAGCCCGGGACAGGGGATCCATACGCAGTATTTT
CASSPGQGIHTQYF
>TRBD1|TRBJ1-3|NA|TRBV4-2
TGTGCCAGCAGCCGGGACAGGGGCTCTGGAAACACCATATATTTT
CASSRDRGSGNTIYF
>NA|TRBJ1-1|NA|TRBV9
TGTGCCAGCAGCGTAGAAGGACAGCACACTGAAGCTTTCTTT
CASSVEGQHTEAFF
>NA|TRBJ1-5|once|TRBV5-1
TGCGCCAGCAGCTTGAGTGGCGGAAGCAATCAGCCCCAGCATTTT
CASSLSGGSNQPQHF
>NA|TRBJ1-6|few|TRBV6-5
TGTGCCACCCCGAAGGGGGGGAGTAACAATTCACCCCTCCACTTT
CATPKGGSNNSPLHF
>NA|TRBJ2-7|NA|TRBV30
TGTGCCTGGAGTCTGATAGACGTAGGATTAGCCGAGCAGTACTTC
CAWSLIDVGLAEQYF
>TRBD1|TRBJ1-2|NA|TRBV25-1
TGTGCCAGCAGTCCTAACCCGGGACAGGGTACCCATGGCTACACCTTC
CASSPNPGQGTHGYTF
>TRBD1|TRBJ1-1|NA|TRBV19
TGTGCCAGTAGTACCGATACAGGGGGTATTACTGAAGCTTTCTTT
CASSTDTGGITEAFF
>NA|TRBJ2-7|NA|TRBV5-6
TGTGCCAGCAGCCCCGGACTGAACTACGAGCAGTACTTC
CASSPGLNYEQYF
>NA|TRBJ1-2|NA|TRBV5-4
TGTGCCAGCAGCCGGGTTCGGGTGGATGGCTACACCTTC
CASSRVRVDGYTF
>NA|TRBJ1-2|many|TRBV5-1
TGCGCCAGCAGCTTGACTTCGGCGCCAGGCAGGGATGGCTACACCTTC
CASSLTSAPGRDGYTF
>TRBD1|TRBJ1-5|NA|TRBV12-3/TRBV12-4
TGTGCCAGCAGGTTACAGGGGGATCAGCCCCAGCATTTT
CASRLQGDQPQHF
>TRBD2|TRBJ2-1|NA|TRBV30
TGTGCCTGGAGTGGGTGGGCTAGCGGGGGGAACAATGAGCAGTTCTTC
CAWSGWASGGNNEQFF
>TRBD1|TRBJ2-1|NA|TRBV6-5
TGTGCCAGCAGTCCCCTTCGGACAGGGCAAAATGAGCAGTTCTTC
CASSPLRTGQNEQFF
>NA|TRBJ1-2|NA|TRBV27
TGTGCCAGCAGTTGGGCAGGGTATCCCTATGGCTACACCTTC
CASSWAGYPYGYTF
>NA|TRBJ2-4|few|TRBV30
TGTGCCTGGAAGGGAATAGGGGAGGACATTCAGTACTTC
CAWKGIGEDIQYF
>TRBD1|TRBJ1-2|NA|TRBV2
TGTGCCAGCAGTGACTGGCGCGAACAGGGGGACAGGTTGAATGGCTACACCTTC
CASSDWREQGDRLNGYTF
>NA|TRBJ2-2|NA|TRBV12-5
TGTGCTAGTGGTTTAACAGAGAATACCGGGGAGCTGTTTTTT
CASGLTENTGELFF
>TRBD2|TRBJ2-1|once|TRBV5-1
TGCGCCAGCAGCTTGGGTCGCCTAGCGGTCTTCCCCTCCTCCTACAATGAGCAGTTCTTC
CASSLGRLAVFPSSYNEQFF
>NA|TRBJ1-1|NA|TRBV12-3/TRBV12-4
TGTGCCAGCAGACAGGGTGCGAACACTGAAGCTTTCTTT
CASRQGANTEAFF
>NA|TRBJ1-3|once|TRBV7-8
TGTGCCAGCAGCTTAGCGCTTGGAGATCGGGCTGGAAACACCATATATTTT
CASSLALGDRAGNTIYF
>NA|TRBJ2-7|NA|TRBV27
TGTGCCAGCGGTGGCAGACTCTACGAGCAGTACTTC
CASGGRLYEQYF
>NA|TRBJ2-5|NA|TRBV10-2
TGCGCCAGCAGTGAATCGGGCCAAGAGACCCAGTACTTC
CASSESGQETQYF
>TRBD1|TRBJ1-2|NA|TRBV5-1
TGCGCCAGCAGCACGGGACAGAACTATGGCTACACCTTC
CASSTGQNYGYTF
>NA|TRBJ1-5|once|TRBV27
TGTGCCAGCAGTTTCTCAAGCCCCCTTAATCAGCCCCAGCATTTT
CASSFSSPLNQPQHF
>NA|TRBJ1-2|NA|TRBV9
TGTGCCAGCAGCCCCCCGTCGGTCTATGGCTACACCTTC
CASSPPSVYGYTF
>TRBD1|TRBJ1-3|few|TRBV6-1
TGTGCCAGCAGTGAGGGACAGGGAGGAAACACCATATATTTT
CASSEGQGGNTIYF
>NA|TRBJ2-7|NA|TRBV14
TGTGCCAGCAGCCAAGGGGAGAACTCCTACGAGCAGTACTTC
CASSQGENSYEQYF
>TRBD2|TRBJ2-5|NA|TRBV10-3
TGTGCCATCAGTGCTAGCGGGGGCTACCAAGAGACCCAGTACTTC
CAISASGGYQETQYF
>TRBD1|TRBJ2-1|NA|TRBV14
TGTGCCAGCAGCCAAATACGAAACAGGGGCTTAACCTACAATGAGCAGTTCTTC
CASSQIRNRGLTYNEQFF
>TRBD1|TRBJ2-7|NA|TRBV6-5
TGTGCCAGCAGGAGCGGACAGGCCCTGCGCTACGAGCAGTACTTC
CASRSGQALRYEQYF
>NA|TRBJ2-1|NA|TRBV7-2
TGTGCCAGCAGCCCTCCCTCCGAGCGCCAGCAGTTCTTC
CASSPPSERQQFF
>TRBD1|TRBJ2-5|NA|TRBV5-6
TGTGCCAGCAGCGGACGGACAGGGGGCAAGACCCAGTACTTC
CASSGRTGGKTQYF
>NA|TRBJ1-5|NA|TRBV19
TGTGCCAGTAGTGTGACGGCTTCGGGTAACAATCAGCCCCAGCATTTT
CASSVTASGNNQPQHF
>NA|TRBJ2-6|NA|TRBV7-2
TGTGCCAGCAGCTTAGCGGCCTCTGGGGCCAACGTCCTGACTTTC
CASSLAASGANVLTF
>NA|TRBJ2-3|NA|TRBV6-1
TGTGCCAGCAGTGATACCGCGGATACGCAGTATTTT
CASSDTADTQYF
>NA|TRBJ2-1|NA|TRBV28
TGTGCCACCCGTCGAGGAACCCAGTACAATGAGCAGTTCTTC
CATRRGTQYNEQFF
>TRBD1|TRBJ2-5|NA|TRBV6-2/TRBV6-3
TGTGCCAGCAGCCCCGGACAGGGCCAAGAGACCCAGTACTTC
CASSPGQGQETQYF
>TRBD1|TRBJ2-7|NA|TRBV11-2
TGTGCCAGCAGCTTAGTGGACAGGCCCGTGGGGGAGCAGTACTTC
CASSLVDRPVGEQYF
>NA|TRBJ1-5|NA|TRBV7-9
TGTGCCAGCAGCTCCTCAGGGGCGAGCAATCAGCCCCAGCATTTT
CASSSSGASNQPQHF
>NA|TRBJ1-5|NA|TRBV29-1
TGCAGCGCCCAATCTACGGTAAATCAGCCCCAGCATTTT
CSAQSTVNQPQHF
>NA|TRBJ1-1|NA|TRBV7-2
TGTGCCAGCAGCTTTTATGGGGGCAGGGCCAACACTGAAGCTTTCTTT
CASSFYGGRANTEAFF
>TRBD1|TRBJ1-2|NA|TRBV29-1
TGCAGCGCGGACTTCCGGACAGGGGGGTTTGGCTACACCTTC
CSADFRTGGFGYTF
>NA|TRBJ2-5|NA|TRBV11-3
TGTGCCAGCAGCCCCAGGTCCCTGGACCAAGAGACCCAGTACTTC
CASSPRSLDQETQYF
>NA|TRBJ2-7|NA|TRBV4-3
TGCGCCAGCAGCCAAGAGATGGACTTTCGTTACCACGAGCAGTACTTC
CASSQEMDFRYHEQYF